This T cell receptor (beta chain) is from a study of cytomegalovirus exposure and HLA in healthy donors. Overall study findings and caveats: On later analysis, the bulk of CMV-associated TCR beta chains appeared to be HLA-restricted.

Germline V gene sequence: CDR1 SGHRS, CDR2 YFSETQ. This CDR3 has 18 amino acids. V dropped 3 bases and J dropped 5; count of bases not matched to a gene: 17. PCR employed 60 Vbeta and 13 Jbeta primers. The repertoire was sequenced with immunoSEQ multiplex PCR; TCRdb's copy has only in-frame clones and lacks some. The data hold fewer than 150,000 clones, with 80% observed a single time. As for this clone: Its antigen is currently unknown.

This chain uses TRBV5-1 with TRBJ1-1; 9 bases fit TRBD1. The sequence derives from a male donor in good health and CMV-seronegative. Material for sequencing was PBMCs. CDR3 loop: CASSSTGVLGQGVTEAFF. The CDR3 bases are TGCGCCAGCAGCTCCACGGGCGTATTGGGACAGGGCGTGACTGAAGCTTTCTTT.